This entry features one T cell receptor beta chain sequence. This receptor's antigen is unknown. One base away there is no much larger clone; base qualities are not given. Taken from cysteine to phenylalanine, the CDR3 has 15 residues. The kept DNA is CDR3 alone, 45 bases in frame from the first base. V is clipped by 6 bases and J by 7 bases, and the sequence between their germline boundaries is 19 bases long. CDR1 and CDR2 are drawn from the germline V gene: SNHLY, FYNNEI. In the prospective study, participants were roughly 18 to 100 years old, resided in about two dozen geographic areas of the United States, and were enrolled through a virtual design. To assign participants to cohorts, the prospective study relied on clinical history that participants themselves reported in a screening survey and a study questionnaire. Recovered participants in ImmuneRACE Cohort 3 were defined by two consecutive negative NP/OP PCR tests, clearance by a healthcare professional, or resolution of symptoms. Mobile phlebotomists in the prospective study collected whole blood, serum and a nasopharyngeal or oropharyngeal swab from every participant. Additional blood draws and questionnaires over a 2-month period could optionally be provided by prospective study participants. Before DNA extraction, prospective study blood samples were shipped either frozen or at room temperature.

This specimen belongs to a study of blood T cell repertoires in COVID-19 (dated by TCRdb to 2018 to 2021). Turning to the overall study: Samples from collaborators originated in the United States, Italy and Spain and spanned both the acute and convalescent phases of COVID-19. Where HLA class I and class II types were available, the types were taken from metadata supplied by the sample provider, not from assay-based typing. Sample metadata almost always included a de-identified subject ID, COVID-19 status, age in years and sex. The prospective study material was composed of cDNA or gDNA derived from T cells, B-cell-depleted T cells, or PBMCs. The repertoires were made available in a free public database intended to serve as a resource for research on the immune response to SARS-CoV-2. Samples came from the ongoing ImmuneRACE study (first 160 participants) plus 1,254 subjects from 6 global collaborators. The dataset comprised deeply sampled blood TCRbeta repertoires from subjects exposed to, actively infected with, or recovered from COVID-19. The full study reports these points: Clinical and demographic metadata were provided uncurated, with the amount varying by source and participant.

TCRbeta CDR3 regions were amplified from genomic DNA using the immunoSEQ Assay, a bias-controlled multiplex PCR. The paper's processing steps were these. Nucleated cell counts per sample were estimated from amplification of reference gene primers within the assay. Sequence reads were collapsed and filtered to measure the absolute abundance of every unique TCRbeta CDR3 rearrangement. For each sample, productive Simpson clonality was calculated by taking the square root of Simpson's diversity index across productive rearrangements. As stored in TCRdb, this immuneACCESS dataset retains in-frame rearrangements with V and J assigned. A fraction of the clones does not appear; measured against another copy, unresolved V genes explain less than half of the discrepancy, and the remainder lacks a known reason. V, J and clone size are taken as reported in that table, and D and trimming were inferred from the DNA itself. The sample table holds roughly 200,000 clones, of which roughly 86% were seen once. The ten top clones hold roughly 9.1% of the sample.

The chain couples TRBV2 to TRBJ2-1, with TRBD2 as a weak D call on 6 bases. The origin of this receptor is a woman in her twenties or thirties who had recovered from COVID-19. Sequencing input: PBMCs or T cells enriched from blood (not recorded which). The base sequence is TGTGCCAGCAGGGCGCGGGACTGGGAGGTGAATGAGCAGTTCTTC. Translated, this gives CASRARDWEVNEQFF.